These T cell receptor beta chains were read from a single sample in a study of Graves' ophthalmopathy and Graves' hyperthyroidism. TCRdb re-derived calls from the multiplex PCR reads in MiXCR, one entry per CDR3 protein. The sample consists of about 590,000 distinct CDR3 sequences, under 45% of them appearing once. The sample consisted of peripheral blood or thyroid tissue (not recorded which). The receptors come from an adult man with Graves' hyperthyroidism. CDR3s include the opening cysteine and the closing phenylalanine or tryptophan. The order of the fields is D gene, V gene, CDR3 length, clone size, J gene, CDR3 DNA, CDR3 protein. The D gene is left open where the match is weak. Some rows mark clone size as missing; the rest say once, few, many or name a class of expanded clone.

-,TRBV27,14,-,TRBJ1-3,TGTGCCAGCACGAAGGCGCTGGCCGGAAACGCCATATATTTT,CASTKALAGNAIYF
-,TRBV12-3/TRBV12-4,13,many,TRBJ2-7,TGTGCCAGCAGCCACATGGCCCACTACGAGCAGTACTTC,CASSHMAHYEQYF
-,TRBV19,13,many,TRBJ1-1,TGTGCCAGTAGTATAACTCAAGGGTCTGAAGCTTTCTTT,CASSITQGSEAFF
-,TRBV7-2,13,many,TRBJ2-5,TGTGCCAGCTGCTGGCTAGCCCAGGAGACCCAGTACTTC,CASCWLAQETQYF
-,TRBV29-1,17,few,TRBJ2-1,TGCAGCGTTGGAGCCCTCGCGGGGGCGGGGTCTACAGGGGAGCAGTTCTTC,CSVGALAGAGSTGEQFF
-,TRBV7-2,13,-,TRBJ1-5,TGTGCCAGCAGCTTTCTGGGGAGCGCGACCCAGCATTTT,CASSFLGSATQHF
-,TRBV7-3,12,few,TRBJ2-2,TGTGCCAGCAGCTTAGGAACCAGGGAGCTGTTTTTT,CASSLGTRELFF
TRBD2,TRBV5-1,15,many,TRBJ2-5,TGTGCCAGCAGCTTCGGACTAGCGGGAGTCGAGACCCAGTACTTC,CASSFGLAGVETQYF
-,TRBV7-7,14,-,TRBJ1-6,TGTGCTAGCAGCTTTCAGTGTTGGCGTTCACCCCTCCACTTT,CASSFQCWRSPLHF
-,TRBV28,13,few,TRBJ2-5,TGTGCCAGCAGTTTACCCAGCCAAGAGACCCAGTACTTC,CASSLPSQETQYF
-,TRBV30,12,many,TRBJ1-2,TGTGCCTGGAGACGTCTAGGGTATGGCTACACCTTC,CAWRRLGYGYTF
-,TRBV3-1,15,-,TRBJ2-7,TGTGCCAGCAGCAGCGACAGTTTGGGGGATTTCGAGCAGTACTTC,CASSSDSLGDFEQYF
-,TRBV2,18,few,TRBJ2-6,TGTGCCAGCAGTGCCCGGACAGCGCACTCCTCTGGGGCCAACGTCCTGACTTTC,CASSARTAHSSGANVLTF
TRBD1,TRBV9,15,many,TRBJ2-7,TGTGCCAGCAGCGTAGGACAGGGGGAATCCTACGAGCAGTACTTC,CASSVGQGESYEQYF
TRBD1,TRBV10-3,14,-,TRBJ2-7,TGTGCCATCAGCGATAGACAGGGGGGGTACGAGCAGTACTTC,CAISDRQGGYEQYF
-,TRBV5-1,15,many,TRBJ1-1,TGCGCCAGCAGCTTGGGGGGGGCGTCGAACACTGAAGCTTTCTTT,CASSLGGASNTEAFF
-,TRBV10-3,15,many,TRBJ1-6,TGTGCCATCAGTGAGTCCGGGTTCTATAATTCACCCCTCCACTTT,CAISESGFYNSPLHF
-,TRBV29-1,10,-,TRBJ2-5,TGCAGCGTTCCGTGGGGAGAGCAGTACTTC,CSVPWGEQYF
-,TRBV3-1,15,-,TRBJ2-2,TGTGCCAGCAGCCAAGATGACAGCCGCACCGGGGAGCTGTTTTTT,CASSQDDSRTGELFF
TRBD1,TRBV2,15,-,TRBJ1-2,TGTGCCAGCAGTGAGACGGGACAGGGGACCGATGGCTACACCTTC,CASSETGQGTDGYTF
-,TRBV19,14,-,TRBJ1-2,TGTGCCAGCTACCCGGACGGAAAGACTTATGGCTACACCTTC,CASYPDGKTYGYTF
TRBD1,TRBV9,14,few,TRBJ2-7,TGTGCCAGCAGCGTAGTCACAGGGGTGGCTCAGCAGTACTTC,CASSVVTGVAQQYF
TRBD1,TRBV28,13,few,TRBJ1-1,TGTGCCAGCAGTACTCCGGGACAGGGTAAAGCTTTCTTT,CASSTPGQGKAFF
TRBD1,TRBV5-1,16,-,TRBJ1-5,TGCGCCAGCAGAACACACCGGGACAGCTACAATCAGCCCCAGCATTTT,CASRTHRDSYNQPQHF
-,TRBV7-9,15,-,TRBJ2-2,TGCGCCAGCAGCTTGGTGGGGATGAACACCGGGGAGCTGTTTTTT,CASSLVGMNTGELFF
TRBD1,TRBV10-3,14,-,TRBJ1-4,TGTGCCATCAGTACCGGGACAGGCGCTGAAAAACTGTTTTTT,CAISTGTGAEKLFF
TRBD2,TRBV6-5,14,-,TRBJ2-7,TGTGCCAGCAGCCGCCAGCGGGAATCCTACGAGCAGTACTTC,CASSRQRESYEQYF
TRBD1,TRBV7-6,16,once,TRBJ2-1,TGTGCCAGCAGCTTAGGTCGACAGGGGGCTAACGATGAGCAGTTCTTC,CASSLGRQGANDEQFF
TRBD2,TRBV2,13,-,TRBJ2-5,TGTGCCAGCAGTTTAGGACTAGCGCTGACCCAGTACTTC,CASSLGLALTQYF
-,TRBV20-1,12,many,TRBJ2-5,TGCAGTGCTAGGACTACTGGGGAGACCCAGTACTTC,CSARTTGETQYF
TRBD2,TRBV7-3,17,many,TRBJ2-2,TGTGCCAGCAGCTTATCTAGCGGGGGGACGAACACCGGGGAGCTGTTTTTT,CASSLSSGGTNTGELFF
TRBD1,TRBV20-1,15,many,TRBJ2-5,TGCAGTGCTAGAGATGTACAGGGGTACCAAGAGACCCAGTACTTC,CSARDVQGYQETQYF
TRBD1,TRBV5-1,14,-,TRBJ1-6,TGCGCCAGCAGCTCTAGACAGGGGAATTCACCCCTCCACTTT,CASSSRQGNSPLHF
-,TRBV9,15,many,TRBJ1-4,TGTGCCAGCAGCGACGCCCCGGCGCCTAATGAAAAACTGTTTTTT,CASSDAPAPNEKLFF
-,TRBV5-6,14,many,TRBJ1-1,TGTGCCAGCAGCCCTCTAATCACAGGGACTGAAGCTTTCTTT,CASSPLITGTEAFF
-,TRBV7-3,12,-,TRBJ1-4,TGTGCCAGCCGAGAGGACCTGAACAAGGTGTTTTTT,CASREDLNKVFF
-,TRBV25-1,14,many,TRBJ1-4,TGTGCCAGCAGTGAAACCCCGGTTAATGAAAAACTGTTTTTT,CASSETPVNEKLFF
-,TRBV6-1,16,many,TRBJ1-5,TGTGCCAGCAGTGAAGCGTCAGGGATTAGCAATCAGCCCCAGCATTTT,CASSEASGISNQPQHF
TRBD1,TRBV11-1,16,-,TRBJ2-5,TGTGCCAGCAGCTTAGTGCCGGGACAGGGGGCAGAGACCCAGTACTTC,CASSLVPGQGAETQYF
-,TRBV29-1,13,-,TRBJ1-3,TGCAGCGCCCGCAGAGACTCTGGAAACACCATATATTTT,CSARRDSGNTIYF
-,TRBV20-1,14,once,TRBJ2-1,TGCAGTGCCAGAGTAGCGGTCCGGGGGAATGAGCAGTTCTTC,CSARVAVRGNEQFF
TRBD1,TRBV19,15,-,TRBJ1-2,TGTGCCAGTAGTATCGGACAGGGGCAGGACTATGGCTACACCTTC,CASSIGQGQDYGYTF
-,TRBV15,14,many,TRBJ2-5,TGTGCCACCAGCAGAGAGGGGACTCAAGAGACCCAGTACTTC,CATSREGTQETQYF
-,TRBV19,13,-,TRBJ1-5,TGTGCCAGTAGTATAACAGCAAATCAGCCCCAGCATTTT,CASSITANQPQHF
-,TRBV11-3,15,many,TRBJ1-4,TGTGCCAGCAGCTTAGATCGACGACCTAATGAAAAACTGTTTTTT,CASSLDRRPNEKLFF